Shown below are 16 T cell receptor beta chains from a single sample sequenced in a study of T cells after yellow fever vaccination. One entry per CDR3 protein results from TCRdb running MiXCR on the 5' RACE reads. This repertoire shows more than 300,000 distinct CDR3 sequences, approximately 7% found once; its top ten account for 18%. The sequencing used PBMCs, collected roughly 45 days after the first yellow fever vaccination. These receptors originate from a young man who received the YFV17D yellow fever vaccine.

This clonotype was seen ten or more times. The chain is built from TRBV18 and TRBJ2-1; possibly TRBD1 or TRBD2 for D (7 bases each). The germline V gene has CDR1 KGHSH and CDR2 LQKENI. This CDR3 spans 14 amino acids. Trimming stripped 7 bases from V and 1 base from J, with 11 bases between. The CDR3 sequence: CASFRGGSYNEQFF. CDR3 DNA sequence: TGTGCCAGCTTCAGGGGGGGATCCTACAATGAGCAGTTCTTC.

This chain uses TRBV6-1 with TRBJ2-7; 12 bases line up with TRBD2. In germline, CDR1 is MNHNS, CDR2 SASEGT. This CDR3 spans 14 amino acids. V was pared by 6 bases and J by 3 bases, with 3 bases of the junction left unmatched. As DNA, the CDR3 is TGTGCCAGCAGCTCACTAGCGGGGGGCTACGAGCAGTACTTC. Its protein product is CASSSLAGGYEQYF.

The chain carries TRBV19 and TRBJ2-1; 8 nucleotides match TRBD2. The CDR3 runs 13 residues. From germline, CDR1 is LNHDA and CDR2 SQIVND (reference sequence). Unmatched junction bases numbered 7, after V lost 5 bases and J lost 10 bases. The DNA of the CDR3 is TGTGCCAGTAGTCCCGGGGGGGCTGGAGAGCAGTTCTTC. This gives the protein CASSPGGAGEQFF.

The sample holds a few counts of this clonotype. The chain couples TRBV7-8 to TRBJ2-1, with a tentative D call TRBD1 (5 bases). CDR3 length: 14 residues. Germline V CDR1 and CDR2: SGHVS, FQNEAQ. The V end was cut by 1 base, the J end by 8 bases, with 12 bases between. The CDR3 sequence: CASSLEAGKDEQFF. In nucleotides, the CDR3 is TGTGCCAGCAGCTTAGAGGCAGGGAAGGATGAGCAGTTCTTC.

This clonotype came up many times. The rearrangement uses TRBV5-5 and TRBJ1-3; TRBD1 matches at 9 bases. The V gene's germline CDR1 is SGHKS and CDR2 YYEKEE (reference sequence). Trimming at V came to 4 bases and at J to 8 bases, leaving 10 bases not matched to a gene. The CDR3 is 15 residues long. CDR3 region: CASSEVDRGVDTIYF. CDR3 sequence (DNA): TGTGCCAGCAGCGAAGTGGACAGGGGAGTAGACACCATATATTTT. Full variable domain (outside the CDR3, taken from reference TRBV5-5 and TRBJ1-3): DAGVTQSPTHLIKTRGQQVTLRCSPISGHKSVSWYQQVLGQGPQFIFQYYEKEERGRGNFPDRFSARQFPNYSSELNVNALLLGDSALYLCASSEVDRGVDTIYFGEGSWLTVV.

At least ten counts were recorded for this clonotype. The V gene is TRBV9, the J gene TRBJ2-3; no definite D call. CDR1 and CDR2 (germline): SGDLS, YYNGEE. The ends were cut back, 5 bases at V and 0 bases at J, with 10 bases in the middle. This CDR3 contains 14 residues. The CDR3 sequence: CASSPRLSTDTQYF. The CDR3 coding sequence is TGTGCCAGCAGTCCCAGGTTAAGCACAGATACGCAGTATTTT.

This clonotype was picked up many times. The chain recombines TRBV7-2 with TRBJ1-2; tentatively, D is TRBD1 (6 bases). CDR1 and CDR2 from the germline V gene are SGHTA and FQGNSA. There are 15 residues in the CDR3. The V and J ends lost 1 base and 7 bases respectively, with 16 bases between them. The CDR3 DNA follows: TGTGCCAGCAGCTTAGGGGGGGGGGCTGCTGGTGGCTACACCTTC. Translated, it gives CASSLGGGAAGGYTF.

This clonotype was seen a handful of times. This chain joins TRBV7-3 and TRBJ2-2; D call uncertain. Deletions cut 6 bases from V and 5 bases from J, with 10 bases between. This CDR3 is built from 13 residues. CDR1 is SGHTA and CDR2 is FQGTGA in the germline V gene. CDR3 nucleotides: TGTGCCAGCAGTCCCCGAAGGACCGGGGAGCTGTTTTTT. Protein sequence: CASSPRRTGELFF.

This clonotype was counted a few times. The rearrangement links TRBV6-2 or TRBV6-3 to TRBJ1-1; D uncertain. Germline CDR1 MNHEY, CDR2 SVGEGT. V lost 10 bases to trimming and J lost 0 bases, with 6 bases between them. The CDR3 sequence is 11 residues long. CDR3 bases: TGTGCCATCCGGGTGAACACTGAAGCTTTCTTT. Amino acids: CAIRVNTEAFF.

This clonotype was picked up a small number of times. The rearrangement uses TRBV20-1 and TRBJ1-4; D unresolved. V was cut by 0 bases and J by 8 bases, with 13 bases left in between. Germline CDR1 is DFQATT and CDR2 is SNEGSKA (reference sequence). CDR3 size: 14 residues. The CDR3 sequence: CSARDLNGAEKLFF. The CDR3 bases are TGCAGTGCTAGAGATTTGAATGGAGCGGAAAAACTGTTTTTT.

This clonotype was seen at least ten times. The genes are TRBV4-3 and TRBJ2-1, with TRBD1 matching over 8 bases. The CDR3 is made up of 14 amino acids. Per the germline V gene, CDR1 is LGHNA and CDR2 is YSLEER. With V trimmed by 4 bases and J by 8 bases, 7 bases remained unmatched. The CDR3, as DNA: TGCGCCAGCAGCCCAGGACAGGGTGGATATGAGCAGTTCTTC. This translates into CASSPGQGGYEQFF.

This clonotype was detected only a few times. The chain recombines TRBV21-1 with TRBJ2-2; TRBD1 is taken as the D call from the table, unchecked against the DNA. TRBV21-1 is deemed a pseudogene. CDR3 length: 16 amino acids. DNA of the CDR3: TGTGCCAGCAGCAAAACCCAGGGCGCGAACACCGGGGAGCTGTTTTTT. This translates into CASSKTQGANTGELFF.

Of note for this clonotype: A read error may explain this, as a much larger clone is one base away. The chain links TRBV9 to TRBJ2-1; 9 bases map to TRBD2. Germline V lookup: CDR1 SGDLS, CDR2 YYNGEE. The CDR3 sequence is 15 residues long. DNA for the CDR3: TGTGCCAGCAGCCTGACTAGCGGTGATTACAATGGGCAGTTCTTC. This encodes CASSLTSGDYNGQFF.

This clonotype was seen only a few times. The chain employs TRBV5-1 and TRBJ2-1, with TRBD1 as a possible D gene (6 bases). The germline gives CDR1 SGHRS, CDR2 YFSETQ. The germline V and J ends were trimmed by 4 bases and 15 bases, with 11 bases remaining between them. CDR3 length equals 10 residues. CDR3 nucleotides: TGCGCCAGCAGCGGGGGCAGTCTGTTCTTC. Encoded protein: CASSGGSLFF.

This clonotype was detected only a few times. This CDR3 reads CASSAQTGRSSYEQYF. CDR3 coding DNA: TGTGCCAGCAGCGCCCAGACAGGGAGATCTTCCTACGAGCAGTACTTC. J is TRBJ2-7 and V is TRBV9; TRBD1 aligns across 7 bases. V shed 3 bases and J 1 base; nucleotides not matched to a gene: 10. The CDR3 is 16 residues long. Germline lookup yields CDR1 SGDLS and CDR2 YYNGEE.

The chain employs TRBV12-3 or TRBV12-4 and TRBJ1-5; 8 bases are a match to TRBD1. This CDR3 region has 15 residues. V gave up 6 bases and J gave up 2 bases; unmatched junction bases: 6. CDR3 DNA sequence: TGTGCCAGCAGGCTGACAGGGGAAGGCAATCAGCCCCAGCATTTT. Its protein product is CASRLTGEGNQPQHF.